This entry features one T cell receptor (beta chain) sequence. The data derive from a study of blood T cell repertoires in COVID-19. Study background: Samples of COVID-19 (acute and convalescent) were obtained from the United States, Italy and Spain. PBMCs, B-cell-depleted T cells, or T cells were the source of the cDNA or gDNA that made up the material.

CDR3 length equals 14 residues. Unmatched junction bases numbered 3, after V lost 4 bases and J lost 3 bases. Germline loops: CDR1 SGHDT, CDR2 YYEEEE. Donors in Cohort 3 who had recovered were those with two negative PCRs, healthcare professional clearance, or resolution of their symptoms. As originally analysed: The assay estimated nucleated cells by amplifying reference gene primers. Produced via immunoSEQ multiplex PCR; TCRdb's table is partial and in-frame only. That table gives V, J and clone size, and the DNA gave D and trimming. In the table there are 250,000 to 350,000 clones, around 85% of which are singletons.

Sample: PBMCs or T cells enriched from blood (not recorded which). The V call is TRBV5-6, the J call TRBJ2-7; TRBD1 matches 11 bases. The clonotype was recovered from a woman aged 45-60 years who had recovered from COVID-19. The CDR3 reads CASSVGQGDYEQYF. The DNA for the CDR3 is TGTGCCAGCAGCGTGGGACAGGGGGACTACGAGCAGTACTTC.